The 10 T cell receptor beta chains presented below share a single source sample, sequenced in a study of identical twins. TCRdb re-derived calls from the 5' RACE reads in MiXCR, one entry per CDR3 protein. The repertoire has around 1.7 million distinct CDR3 sequences, 32% of them found once; the top ten carry approximately 0.29%. Sequencing was performed on cord blood. These receptors all stem from a newborn girl in good health.

This clonotype occurred a few times. The genes are TRBV12-3 or TRBV12-4 and TRBJ1-1; D is unclear. The ends were cut back, 5 bases at V and 10 bases at J, with 14 bases in the middle. CDR3 length: 12 residues. CDR3 loop: CASSPPPRGAFF. CDR3 nucleotide sequence: TGTGCCAGCAGTCCCCCTCCCCGGGGAGCTTTCTTT.

This clonotype was observed a handful of times. The chain links TRBV18 to TRBJ1-4; unclear D gene. Germline CDR1 reads KGHSH; CDR2 reads LQKENI. The CDR3 length is 14 residues. V lost 3 bases to trimming and J lost 5 bases, with 10 bases between them. The CDR3 region is CASSPWGGNEKLFF. The CDR3 DNA sequence: TGTGCCAGCTCACCGTGGGGAGGCAATGAAAAACTGTTTTTT.

The V and J genes are TRBV2 and TRBJ2-7; D possibly corresponds to TRBD1 (6 bases). There are 11 residues in the CDR3. V was clipped by 8 bases and J by 8 bases, with 13 bases between them. Germline CDR1 reads SNHLY; CDR2 reads FYNNEI. The DNA for the CDR3 is TGTGCCAGCGACTTACAGGGACAGCAGTACTTC. This codes for CASDLQGQQYF.

V gene TRBV7-9 combines with J gene TRBJ1-2; TRBD1 agrees at 8 bases. Germline assignment: CDR1 SEHNR and CDR2 FQNEAQ (reference sequence). J gave up 8 bases and V 7 bases, and 12 bases lay outside the gene matches. This CDR3 has 14 residues. CDR3 sequence: CASTKRAGGEGYTF. DNA of the CDR3: TGTGCCAGCACCAAGAGAGCAGGGGGCGAAGGCTACACCTTC.

The chain has TRBV27 and TRBJ2-7; 7 bases are a match to TRBD2. V was clipped by 9 bases and J by 4 bases; unmatched bases: 12. In germline, CDR1 is MNHEY, CDR2 SMNVEV (reference sequence). The CDR3 consists of 14 residues. The CDR3 DNA reads TGTGCCAGTTGGTCGGGGGGTAGCACTTACGAGCAGTACTTC. This codes for CASWSGGSTYEQYF.

The V and J genes are TRBV20-1 and TRBJ2-4; TRBD1 or TRBD2 may be the D gene (6 bases each). V lost 3 bases, J lost 7 bases, and 19 bases lay in between. This CDR3 contains 15 residues. Germline assignment: CDR1 DFQATT and CDR2 SNEGSKA (reference sequence). CDR3 bases: TGCAGTGCTAGGGGGGGCAGCGTCCTGGCGAACATTCAGTACTTC. The encoded protein is CSARGGSVLANIQYF.

This clonotype was detected only a few times. This chain links TRBV6-5 with TRBJ2-5, with unresolved D. From germline, CDR1 is MNHEY and CDR2 SVGAGI. The CDR3 sequence is 12 residues long. Trimming took off 7 bases at V and 5 bases at J, with 11 bases between the two ends. The CDR3 loop reads CASNNGHETQYF. DNA of the CDR3: TGTGCCAGCAACAATGGGCACGAGACCCAGTACTTC.

This clonotype was detected a few times. The chain employs TRBV4-2 and TRBJ1-4; possible D gene TRBD1, 5 bases. The germline V and J ends were trimmed by 4 bases and 0 bases, with 12 bases remaining between them. This CDR3 has 16 amino acids. Germline CDR1 LGHNA, CDR2 YNFKEQ. The CDR3 sequence is CASSPRQTATNEKLFF. DNA for the CDR3: TGTGCCAGCAGCCCCCGACAGACCGCAACTAATGAAAAACTGTTTTTT.

The chain carries TRBV5-1 and TRBJ2-1; D unresolved. The end of the DNA is better explained by TRBJ2-7, so the J call may be wrong. CDR1 is SGHRS, CDR2 YFSETQ, per germline. The CDR3 length is 15 residues. The CDR3 region has the DNA TGCGCCAGCAGCTTGGGGGGTTTTTACTCCTACGAGCAGTACTTC. Amino acid sequence: CASSLGGFYSYEQYF.

This clonotype was recorded many times. The rearrangement links TRBV4-2 to TRBJ2-3, with D possibly being TRBD1 or TRBD2 (5 bases each). V was cut by 0 bases and J by 4 bases, with 14 bases left in between. Germline assignment: CDR1 LGHNA and CDR2 YNFKEQ. The CDR3 covers 16 residues. The CDR3 sequence is CASSQDPRGYSDTQYF. CDR3 coding DNA: TGTGCCAGCAGCCAAGACCCACGGGGCTACTCAGATACGCAGTATTTT.